This TCR beta chain came from a study of STAT3 mutations in large granular lymphocyte leukemia. Study-wide points: In T-cell large granular lymphocyte leukemia, about half of patients showed multiple immunodominant subclonotypes. Treatment regimens differed across patients between samplings.

The CDR3 runs 12 residues. Germline-derived CDR1 and CDR2 are LGHNT and FRNRAP. V was trimmed by 6 bases and J by 5 bases, leaving 10 bases between them. In regard to this clone: The antigen is undetermined.

TCRdb keeps only in-frame clones here, not all; method: immunoSEQ multiplex PCR. The table has around 10,000 clones, around 52% seen once. The receptor was derived from a boy between 5 and 17 years old with T-cell large granular lymphocyte leukemia. Some clones in this sample may be carry-over from other donors' samples. This rearrangement joins TRBV12-5 to TRBJ1-1; no clear D. Sequenced sample: peripheral blood mononuclear cells. As DNA, the CDR3 is TGTGCTAGTGGCAATCAAGGGACTGAAGCTTTCTTT. It codes for CASGNQGTEAFF.